Below, 14 T cell receptor beta chains from the same sample are listed, as sequenced in a study of T cell repertoires in cytomegalovirus infection. Their target antigens are unknown. Using its own MiXCR run on the reads, TCRdb lists one record per CDR3 protein. The data contain just under 500,000 distinct CDR3 sequences, around 30% of them singletons. The material was cultured PBMCs, obtained from culture after CMV antigen stimulation. The receptor set was obtained from a human donor in good health (CMV status not recorded). Some clones in this sample may be carry-over from other donors' samples.

J is TRBJ2-3 and V is TRBV20-1; 13 bases map to TRBD2. J lost 6 bases, V lost 6 bases, and 21 bases had no gene match. In germline, CDR1 is DFQATT, CDR2 SNEGSKA (reference sequence). The CDR3 runs to 19 residues. The CDR3 spells CSASIFPGGLAGRGDTQYF. The CDR3 DNA is TGCAGTGCCTCGATATTCCCTGGGGGACTAGCGGGAAGGGGGGATACGCAGTATTTT.

CDR3 protein: CASSLLAADGEQFF. The CDR3 coding sequence is TGTGCCAGCAGCTTGCTAGCGGCAGACGGTGAGCAGTTCTTC. The gene calls are TRBV5-5 and TRBJ2-1; 7 nucleotides align to TRBD2. Unmatched junction bases numbered 7, after V lost 1 base and J lost 9 bases. CDR1 SGHKS and CDR2 YYEKEE come from the germline V gene (reference sequence). The CDR3 has 14 residues.

This clonotype was counted a few times. The CDR3, as DNA: TGCAGCGTTTTGCGTGCAGAGATGTACCAAGAGACCCAGTACTTC. Translated, it gives CSVLRAEMYQETQYF. The chain combines TRBV29-1 with TRBJ2-5; D is unresolved. The CDR3 is 15 amino acids. Per the germline V gene, CDR1 is SQVTM and CDR2 is ANQGSEA. The ends were cut back, 5 bases at V and 0 bases at J, with 16 bases in the middle.

The chain has TRBV7-2 and TRBJ2-3; D is uncertain. CDR1 SGHTA and CDR2 FQGNSA come from the germline V gene. The CDR3 is 16 residues long. V was trimmed by 5 bases and J by 2 bases, leaving 17 bases between them. CDR3: CASSQQHQLPTDTQYF. CDR3 sequence (DNA): TGTGCCAGCAGCCAACAGCATCAGCTCCCCACAGATACGCAGTATTTT.

This clonotype has just a few counts. V usage is TRBV7-2 and J usage is TRBJ2-7, with 12 bases lining up with TRBD2. Germline V gives CDR1 SGHTA, CDR2 FQGNSA. With 1 base clipped from V and 3 bases from J, the junction kept 1 base outside the gene matches. This CDR3 comprises 15 residues. The CDR3 sequence is CASSLVTSGSYEQYF. CDR3 coding DNA: TGTGCCAGCAGCTTAGTGACTAGCGGGAGCTACGAGCAGTACTTC.

The chain couples TRBV12-3 or TRBV12-4 to TRBJ2-3; 7 bases map to TRBD2. V was pared by 10 bases and J by 1 base, with 17 bases of the junction left unmatched. This CDR3 is 17 amino acids long. For the CDR3, the DNA is TGTGCCACCACACCGAATCGGCGGGAGATGCGCACAGATACGCAGTATTTT. This codes for CATTPNRREMRTDTQYF.

This clonotype was observed a few times. The rearrangement links TRBV2 to TRBJ2-7, with TRBD2 identical over 7 bases. The germline CDR1 and CDR2 sequences are SNHLY and FYNNEI. CDR3 length: 15 residues. Trimming at V came to 6 bases and at J to 7 bases, leaving 15 bases not matched to a gene. CDR3 bases: TGTGCCAGCAGCGACGCGCCGGGAGGAGTAGGGGAGCAGTACTTC. Translated: CASSDAPGGVGEQYF.

The genes are TRBV7-2 and TRBJ1-5; D is unclear. The CDR3 runs to 15 residues. The germline CDR1 and CDR2 sequences are SGHTA and FQGNSA. V lost 2 bases and J 0 bases, leaving 8 bases between the germline ends. The CDR3 DNA sequence: TGTGCCAGCAGCTTAACGCCTTATAGCAATCAGCCCCAGCATTTT. As protein: CASSLTPYSNQPQHF.

The chain links TRBV7-8 to TRBJ2-5, with D unclear. The CDR3 totals 16 residues. Germline CDR1 reads SGHVS; CDR2 reads FQNEAQ. The germline V and J ends were trimmed by 0 bases and 1 base, with 12 bases remaining between them. The CDR3 DNA is TGTGCCAGCAGCTTAGCGCAGCTGAGCTTCCAAGAGACCCAGTACTTC. Residues: CASSLAQLSFQETQYF.

The genes are TRBV4-3 and TRBJ1-4; 7 positions match TRBD1. CDR1 is LGHNA, CDR2 YSLEER, per germline. The CDR3 is made up of 15 amino acids. V was pared by 4 bases and J by 7 bases, with 9 bases of the junction left unmatched. The CDR3 nucleotides are TGCGCCAGCAGCCCAGACTCAGGGGGAATTGAAAAACTGTTTTTT. Translation gives CASSPDSGGIEKLFF.

The chain couples TRBV12-5 to TRBJ1-5; D remains unclear. V lost 7 bases and J 0 bases, leaving 10 bases between the germline ends. The CDR3 is made up of 14 amino acids. Germline V CDR1 and CDR2: LGHNT, FRNRAP. CDR3 bases: TGTGCTAGTGCCCCGACGGGTAGCAATCAGCCCCAGCATTTT. Translation: CASAPTGSNQPQHF.

The rearrangement uses TRBV11-3 and TRBJ2-5, with D possibly matching TRBD2 (6 bases). The CDR3 contains 13 residues. V was trimmed by 8 bases and J by 5 bases, leaving 15 bases between them. CDR1 is SGHNT and CDR2 is YENEEA in the germline V gene. The CDR3 coding sequence is TGTGCCAGCGCCGGGAGCTCGGGGGAGACCCAGTACTTC. It translates to CASAGSSGETQYF.

This clonotype was found a few times. The chain employs TRBV25-1 and TRBJ2-5, with 8 bases identical to TRBD2. Per the germline V gene, CDR1 is MGHDK and CDR2 is SYGVNS. V dropped 7 bases and J dropped 4; count of bases not matched to a gene: 17. The CDR3 totals 17 residues. CDR3 DNA sequence: TGTGCCAGCATGTCTCCGGGACTAGGGCCTGTTCGAGAGACCCAGTACTTC. Amino acids: CASMSPGLGPVRETQYF.

This clonotype was detected ten times or more. The chain joins TRBV7-2 to TRBJ2-1; D is possibly TRBD2 (6 bases). This CDR3 region has 15 residues. V shed 8 bases and J shed 3 bases, with 17 bases lying between them. Per the germline V gene, CDR1 is SGHTA and CDR2 is FQGNSA. DNA of the CDR3: TGTGCCAGCCAGCCGTGGGCGGGGAACTACAATGAGCAGTTCTTC. It specifies CASQPWAGNYNEQFF.